This TCR beta chain came from a study of blood T cell repertoires in COVID-19. Study summary: COVID-19 samples, acute and convalescent, were from the United States, Italy and Spain.

The table came from immunoSEQ multiplex PCR; TCRdb's copy has only in-frame clones and leaves some out. The sample includes hundreds of thousands of clones, 65% to 90% of them seen just once. The J segment lost 5 bases and the V segment lost 2 bases, leaving 8 bases of the junction unmatched. Germline loops: CDR1 MDHEN, CDR2 SYDVKM. CDR3 length equals 15 residues. The sequence derives from a man aged 45-65 years with active or convalescent COVID-19. The specimen sequenced was peripheral blood. V gene TRBV28 combines with J gene TRBJ2-5, with 7 bases identical to TRBD2. The CDR3 is CASSLPADGRETQYF. As DNA, the CDR3 is TGTGCCAGCAGTTTACCCGCCGACGGGAGGGAGACCCAGTACTTC.